This TCR beta chain emerged from a study of response to subunit inactivated influenza vaccine. TCRdb ran MiXCR on the RT-PCR reads and lists one entry per CDR3 protein. The sample has 650,000 to 700,000 distinct CDR3 sequences, roughly 14% seen once. The specimen was PBMCs from blood, collected roughly 12 days after vaccination. This clonotype originated in a man aged 45-65 years who received an inactivated influenza vaccine.

CDR3 in DNA: TGTGCCAGCAGTGGGGGGTGGACTTTCTTT. Translated, it gives CASSGGWTFF. This chain joins TRBV25-1 and TRBJ1-1, with D maybe TRBD1 (5 bases). The CDR3 is 10 residues long. Germline-derived CDR1 and CDR2 are MGHDK and SYGVNS. With 4 bases removed from V and 12 bases from J, the gap between germline ends came to 9 bases.